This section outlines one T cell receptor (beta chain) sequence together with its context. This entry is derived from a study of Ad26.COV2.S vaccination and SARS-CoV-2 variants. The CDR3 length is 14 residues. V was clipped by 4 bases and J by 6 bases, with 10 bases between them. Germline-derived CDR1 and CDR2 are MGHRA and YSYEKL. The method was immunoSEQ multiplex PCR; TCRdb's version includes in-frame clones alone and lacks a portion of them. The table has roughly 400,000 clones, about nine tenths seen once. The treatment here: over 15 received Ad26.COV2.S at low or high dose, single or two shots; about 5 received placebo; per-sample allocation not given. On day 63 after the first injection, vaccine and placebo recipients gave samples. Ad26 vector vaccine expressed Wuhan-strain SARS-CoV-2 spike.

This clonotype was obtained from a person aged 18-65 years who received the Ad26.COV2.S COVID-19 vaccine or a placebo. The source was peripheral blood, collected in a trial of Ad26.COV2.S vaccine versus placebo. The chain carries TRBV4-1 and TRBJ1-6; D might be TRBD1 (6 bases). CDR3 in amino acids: CASSRDIANSPLHF. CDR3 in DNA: TGCGCCAGCAGCCGGGACATAGCTAATTCACCCCTCCACTTT.